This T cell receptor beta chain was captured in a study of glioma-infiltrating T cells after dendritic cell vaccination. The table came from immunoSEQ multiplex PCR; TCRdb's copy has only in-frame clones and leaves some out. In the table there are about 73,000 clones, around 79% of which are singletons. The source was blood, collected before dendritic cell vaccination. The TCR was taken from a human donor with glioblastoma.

The CDR3 coding sequence is TGTGCCAGTCTGGACAGGGGCCCTTATAGCAATCAGCCCCAGCATTTT. The encoded protein is CASLDRGPYSNQPQHF. The rearrangement joins TRBV19 to TRBJ1-5, with 9 nucleotides matching TRBD1. Germline V CDR1 and CDR2: LNHDA, SQIVND (reference sequence). V shed 8 bases and J 0 bases; nucleotides not matched to a gene: 8. This CDR3 has 16 residues.